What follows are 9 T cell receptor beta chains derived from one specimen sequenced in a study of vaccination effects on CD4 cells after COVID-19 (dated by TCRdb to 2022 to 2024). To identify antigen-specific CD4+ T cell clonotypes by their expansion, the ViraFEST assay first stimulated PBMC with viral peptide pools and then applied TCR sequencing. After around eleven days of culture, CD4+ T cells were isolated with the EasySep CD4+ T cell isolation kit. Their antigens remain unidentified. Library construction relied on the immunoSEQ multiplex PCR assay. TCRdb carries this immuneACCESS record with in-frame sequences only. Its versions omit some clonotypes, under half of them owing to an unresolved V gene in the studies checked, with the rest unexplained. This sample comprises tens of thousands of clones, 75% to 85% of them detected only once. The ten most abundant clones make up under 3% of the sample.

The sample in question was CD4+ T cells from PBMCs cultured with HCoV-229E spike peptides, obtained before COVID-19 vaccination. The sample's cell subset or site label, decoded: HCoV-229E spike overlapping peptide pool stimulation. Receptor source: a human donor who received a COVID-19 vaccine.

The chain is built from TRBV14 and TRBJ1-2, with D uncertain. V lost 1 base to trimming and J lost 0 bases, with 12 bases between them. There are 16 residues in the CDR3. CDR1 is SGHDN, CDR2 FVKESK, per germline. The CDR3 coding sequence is TGTGCCAGCAGCCAAGGCATAGATTCAGCTAACTATGGCTACACCTTC. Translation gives CASSQGIDSANYGYTF. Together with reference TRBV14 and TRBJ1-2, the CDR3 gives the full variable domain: EAGVTQFPSHSVIEKGQTVTLRCDPISGHDNLYWYRRVMGKEIKFLLHFVKESKQDESGMPNNRFLAERTGGTYSTLKVQPAELEDSGVYFCASSQGIDSANYGYTFGSGTRLTVV.

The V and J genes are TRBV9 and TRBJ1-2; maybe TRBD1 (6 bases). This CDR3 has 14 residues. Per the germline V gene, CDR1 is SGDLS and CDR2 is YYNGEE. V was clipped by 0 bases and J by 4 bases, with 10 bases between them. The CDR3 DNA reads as TGTGCCAGCAGCGTAGGAAGGGGGGCCTATGGCTACACCTTC. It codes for CASSVGRGAYGYTF.

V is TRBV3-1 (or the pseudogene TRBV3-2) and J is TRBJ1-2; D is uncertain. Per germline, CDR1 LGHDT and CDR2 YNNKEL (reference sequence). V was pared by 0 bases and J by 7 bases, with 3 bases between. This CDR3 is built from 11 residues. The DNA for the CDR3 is TGTGCCAGCAGCCAAGAATCTGGCTACACCTTC. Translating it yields CASSQESGYTF.

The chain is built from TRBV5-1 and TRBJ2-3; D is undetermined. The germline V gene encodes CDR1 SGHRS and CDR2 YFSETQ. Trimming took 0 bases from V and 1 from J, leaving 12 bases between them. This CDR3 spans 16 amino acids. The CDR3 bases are TGCGCCAGCAGCTTGGCCCCATCTTTAGGCACAGATACGCAGTATTTT. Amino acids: CASSLAPSLGTDTQYF.

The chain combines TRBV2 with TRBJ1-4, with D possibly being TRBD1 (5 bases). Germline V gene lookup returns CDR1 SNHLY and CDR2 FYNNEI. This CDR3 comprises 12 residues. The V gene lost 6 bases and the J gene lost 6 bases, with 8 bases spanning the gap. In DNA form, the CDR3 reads TGTGCCAGCAGCAGGGATTATGAAAAACTGTTTTTT. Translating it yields CASSRDYEKLFF.

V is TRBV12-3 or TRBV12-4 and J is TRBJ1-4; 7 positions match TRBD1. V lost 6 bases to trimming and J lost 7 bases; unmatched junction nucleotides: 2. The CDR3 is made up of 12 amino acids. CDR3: CASRTGFEKLFF. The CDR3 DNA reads TGTGCCAGCAGGACAGGGTTTGAAAAACTGTTTTTT.

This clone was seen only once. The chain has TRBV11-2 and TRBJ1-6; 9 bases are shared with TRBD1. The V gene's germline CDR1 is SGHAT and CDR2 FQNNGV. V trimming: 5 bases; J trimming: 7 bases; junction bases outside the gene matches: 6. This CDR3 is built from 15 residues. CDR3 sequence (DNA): TGTGCCAGCAGCCCTAGGGGACAGGGCAATTCACCCCTCCACTTT. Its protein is CASSPRGQGNSPLHF.

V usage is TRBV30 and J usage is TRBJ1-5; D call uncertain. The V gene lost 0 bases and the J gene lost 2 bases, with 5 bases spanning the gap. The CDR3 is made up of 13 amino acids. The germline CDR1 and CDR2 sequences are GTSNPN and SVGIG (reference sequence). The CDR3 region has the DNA TGTGCCTGGAGTGTATCGGGCAATCAGCCCCAGCATTTT. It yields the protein CAWSVSGNQPQHF.

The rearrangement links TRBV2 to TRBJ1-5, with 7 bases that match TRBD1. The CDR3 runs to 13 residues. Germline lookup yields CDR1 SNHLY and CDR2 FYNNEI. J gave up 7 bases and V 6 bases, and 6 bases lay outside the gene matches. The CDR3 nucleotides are TGTGCCAGCAGCCCAGGGGGAACGCAGCCCCAGCATTTT. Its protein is CASSPGGTQPQHF.